A single sample gave rise to the 17 T cell receptor beta chains below, sequenced in a study of shared clonotypes between healthy human individuals. Sequenced by immunoSEQ multiplex PCR; TCRdb stores in-frame clones only, minus some. The table includes millions of clones, approximately 94% detected once. Only CD45RO-negative cells positively selected for CCR7 counted as naive CD8 cells, so terminally differentiated effector memory CD45RA+ cells were excluded. Sequenced: naive CD8+ T cells from PBMCs. These receptors originate from a young man in good health. Some clones in this sample may be carry-over from other donors' samples.

This sequence joins TRBV9 and TRBJ1-5; no definite D call. V was shortened by 0 bases and J by 3 bases, with 13 bases between the two germline ends. Looked up from germline, CDR1 is SGDLS and CDR2 is YYNGEE. This CDR3 is 16 amino acids long. DNA of the CDR3: TGTGCCAGCAGCGTAGCTCCATTCCAGAACAATCAGCCCCAGCATTTT. Translated, it gives CASSVAPFQNNQPQHF.

This sequence joins TRBV28 and TRBJ2-7; perhaps TRBD2 as D (6 bases). The CDR3 loop spans 16 amino acids. V lost 5 bases and J 3 bases, leaving 20 bases between the germline ends. CDR1 MDHEN and CDR2 SYDVKM come from the germline V gene. The CDR3 DNA reads as TGTGCCAGCAGTCCCCCGGACTACTTGGGCCTCTACGAGCAGTACTTC. Residues: CASSPPDYLGLYEQYF.

The V call is TRBV7-8, the J call TRBJ2-2, with a possible D match to TRBD1 (5 bases). Germline values: CDR1 SGHVS, CDR2 FQNEAQ. The length of the CDR3 is 12 residues. V lost 4 bases and J 7 bases, leaving 7 bases between the germline ends. The CDR3 DNA sequence: TGTGCCAGCAGCTCCAGGGTCGGGGAGCTGTTTTTT. Protein: CASSSRVGELFF.

The CDR3 region has the DNA TGTGCCAGTAGTACCCGCGGGTGGGCGGATCAGCCCCAGCATTTT. This translates into CASSTRGWADQPQHF. The chain has TRBV19 and TRBJ1-5; D unresolved. The CDR3 runs to 15 residues. The V end lost 4 bases, the J end lost 5 bases, and 15 bases lay between the germline ends. Germline V lookup: CDR1 LNHDA, CDR2 SQIVND (reference sequence).

This chain links TRBV6-9 with TRBJ2-7; 9 bases match TRBD1. CDR1 MNHGY and CDR2 SVAAGI come from the germline V gene. V dropped 4 bases and J dropped 9; count of bases not matched to a gene: 10. The CDR3 has 14 residues. DNA for the CDR3: TGTGCCAGCAGTTCTAGGGACAGGGAGCGGTGGCAGTACTTC. It specifies CASSSRDRERWQYF.

The chain combines TRBV27 with TRBJ1-5, with D perhaps TRBD1 (6 bases). This CDR3 is built from 13 residues. CDR1 and CDR2 (germline): MNHEY, SMNVEV (reference sequence). V gave up 6 bases and J gave up 7 bases, with 13 bases separating them. The CDR3 here is CASRGGLYQPQHF. CDR3 DNA sequence: TGTGCCAGCAGAGGGGGTTTATACCAGCCCCAGCATTTT.

The CDR3 bases are TGTGCCAGCAGCCCTACGGGACGGATTAATGAAAAACTGTTTTTT. It codes for CASSPTGRINEKLFF. This chain joins TRBV11-2 and TRBJ1-4; maybe TRBD1 (5 bases). Germline assignment: CDR1 SGHAT and CDR2 FQNNGV. The CDR3 is made up of 15 amino acids. The V end was cut by 5 bases, the J end by 4 bases, with 14 bases between.

The chain carries TRBV27 and TRBJ2-2; D possibly corresponds to TRBD1 (5 bases). Trimming removed 5 bases at V and 3 bases at J, with 10 bases between. Germline CDR1 and CDR2: MNHEY and SMNVEV (reference sequence). There are 14 residues in the CDR3. The CDR3 is CASSPRVDTGELFF. In DNA, the CDR3 is TGTGCCAGCAGTCCCAGGGTGGACACCGGGGAGCTGTTTTTT.

As regards this clone: Other DNA variants within this sample encode the same CDR3. The CDR3 loop reads CASSPTGTEETQYF. The CDR3 nucleotides read TGTGCCAGCAGTCCAACCGGGACAGAAGAGACCCAGTACTTC. V gene TRBV27 combines with J gene TRBJ2-5, with TRBD1 matching 7 bases. V dropped 5 bases and J dropped 3; count of bases not matched to a gene: 6. The CDR3 spans 14 residues. Germline CDR1 reads MNHEY; CDR2 reads SMNVEV (reference sequence).

The count of this clone is one. The gene calls are TRBV7-9 and TRBJ2-3; no clear D. Germline CDR1 and CDR2: SEHNR and FQNEAQ (reference sequence). CDR3 size: 14 residues. Trimming stripped 6 bases from V and 4 bases from J, with 14 bases between. CDR3 amino acids: CASRLDGMPDTQYF. The CDR3 DNA is TGTGCCAGCAGACTCGACGGAATGCCAGATACGCAGTATTTT.

The V gene is TRBV7-9, the J gene TRBJ1-1; D gene ambiguous. This CDR3 has 15 amino acids. V was clipped by 6 bases and J by 0 bases, with 14 bases between them. Per germline, CDR1 SEHNR and CDR2 FQNEAQ (reference sequence). CDR3 coding DNA: TGTGCCAGCAGTCCATTGGCCGCCGTGAACACTGAAGCTTTCTTT. Encoded protein: CASSPLAAVNTEAFF.

A single count supports this clone. The V and J genes are TRBV19 and TRBJ2-4; D might be TRBD2 (6 bases). Trimming took off 11 bases at V and 2 bases at J, with 16 bases between the two ends. This CDR3 has 14 amino acids. Germline assignment: CDR1 LNHDA and CDR2 SQIVND (reference sequence). CDR3 residues: CAVRRRETKNIQYF. CDR3 nucleotide sequence: TGTGCCGTACGACGGAGGGAGACCAAAAACATTCAGTACTTC.

The chain employs TRBV9 and TRBJ2-1; 9 bases match TRBD2. The CDR3 spans 16 residues. Trimming removed 0 bases from V and 8 bases from J; junction bases left unmatched: 9. Germline-derived CDR1 and CDR2 are SGDLS and YYNGEE. The CDR3 region is CASSVEGGRARDEQFF. DNA for the CDR3: TGTGCCAGCAGCGTAGAGGGCGGGAGGGCCCGGGATGAGCAGTTCTTC.

The chain recombines TRBV6-6 with TRBJ2-1; D call uncertain. The CDR3 is 16 residues long. Trimming removed 6 bases from V and 0 bases from J, with 15 bases in between. Germline-derived CDR1 and CDR2 are MNHNY and SVGAGI (reference sequence). The CDR3 sequence: CASSLVRVSSYNEQFF. The DNA of the CDR3 is TGTGCCAGCAGCTTGGTCCGGGTAAGCTCCTACAATGAGCAGTTCTTC.

This chain links TRBV27 with TRBJ2-4; D not resolved. V dropped 5 bases and J dropped 4 bases, with 12 bases sitting between them. There are 14 residues in the CDR3. Per the germline V gene, CDR1 is MNHEY and CDR2 is SMNVEV (reference sequence). CDR3 region: CASSPHHPKNIQYF. DNA for the CDR3: TGTGCCAGCAGTCCCCACCATCCGAAAAACATTCAGTACTTC.

The rearrangement uses TRBV21-1 and TRBJ1-4. TRBV21-1 is a recognized pseudogene. The CDR3 length is 17 residues. The CDR3 region has the DNA TGTGCCAGCAGCGCCCCCGGGGGGCGGGTATCTAATGAAAAACTGTTTTTT. Its translation is CASSAPGGRVSNEKLFF.

The chain has TRBV7-9 and TRBJ2-7; the match to TRBD2 covers 9 bases. The CDR3 sequence is 15 residues long. Trimming cost V 6 bases and J 2 bases; bases outside gene matches: 8. Germline V gene lookup returns CDR1 SEHNR and CDR2 FQNEAQ (reference sequence). CDR3 sequence (DNA): TGTGCCAGCAGACATCCTGTAGCGGGAGCCTACGAGCAGTACTTC. This translates into CASRHPVAGAYEQYF.